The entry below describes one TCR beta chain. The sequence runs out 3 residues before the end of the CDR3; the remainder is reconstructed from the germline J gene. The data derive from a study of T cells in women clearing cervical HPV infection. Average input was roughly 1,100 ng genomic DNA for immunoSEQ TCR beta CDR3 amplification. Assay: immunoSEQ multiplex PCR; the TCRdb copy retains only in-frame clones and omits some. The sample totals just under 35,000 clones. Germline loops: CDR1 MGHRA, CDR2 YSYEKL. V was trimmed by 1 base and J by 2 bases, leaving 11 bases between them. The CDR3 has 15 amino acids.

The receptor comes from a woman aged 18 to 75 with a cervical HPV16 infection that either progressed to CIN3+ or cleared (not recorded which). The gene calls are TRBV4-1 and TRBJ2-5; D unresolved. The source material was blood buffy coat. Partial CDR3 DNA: TGCGCCAGCAGCCAAGCCTTTGTCCAGCAAGAGACC. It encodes CASSQAFVQQET. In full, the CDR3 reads CASSQAFVQQETQYF.